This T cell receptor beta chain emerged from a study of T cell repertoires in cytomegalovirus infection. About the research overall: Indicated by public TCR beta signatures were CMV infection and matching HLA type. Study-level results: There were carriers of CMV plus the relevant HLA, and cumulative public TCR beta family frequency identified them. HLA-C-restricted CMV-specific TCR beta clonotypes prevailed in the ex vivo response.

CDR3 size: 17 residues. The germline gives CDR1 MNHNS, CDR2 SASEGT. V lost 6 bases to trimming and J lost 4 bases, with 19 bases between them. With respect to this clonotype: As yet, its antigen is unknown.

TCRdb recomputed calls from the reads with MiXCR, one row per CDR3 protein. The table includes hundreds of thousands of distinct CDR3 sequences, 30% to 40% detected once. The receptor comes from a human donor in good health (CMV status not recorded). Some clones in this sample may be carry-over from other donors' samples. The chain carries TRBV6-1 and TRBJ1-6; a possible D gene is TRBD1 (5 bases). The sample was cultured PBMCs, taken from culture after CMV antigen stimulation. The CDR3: CASRRGAKIVYNSPLHF. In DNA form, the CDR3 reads TGTGCCAGCAGACGCGGGGCAAAAATAGTTTATAATTCACCCCTCCACTTT.